This T cell receptor (beta chain) originates from a study of blood T cell repertoires in COVID-19. V dropped 5 bases and J dropped 11 bases, with 18 bases sitting between them. From germline, CDR1 is SGHAT and CDR2 FQNNGV. The CDR3 sequence is 13 residues long. Sequencing was performed with immunoSEQ multiplex PCR; in TCRdb, only in-frame clones are kept and a portion is missing. Here the sample spans roughly 150,000 clones, 75% to 90% being singletons. This rearrangement joins TRBV11-2 to TRBJ1-1, with D perhaps matching TRBD1 (5 bases). Sequencing input: PBMCs or T cells enriched from blood (not recorded which). This clonotype was sampled from a man aged 45-65 years in a cohort exposed to, infected with or recovered from COVID-19 (not recorded which). The CDR3 bases are TGTGCCAGCAGCCCTCGGTCGCTGGGGGGGGCTTTCTTT. Encoded protein: CASSPRSLGGAFF. Full variable domain (outside the CDR3, taken from reference TRBV11-2 and TRBJ1-1): EAGVAQSPRYKIIEKRQSVAFWCNPISGHATLYWYQQILGQGPKLLIQFQNNGVVDDSQLPKDRFSAERLKGVDSTLKIQPAKLEDSAVYLCASSPRSLGGAFFGQGTRLTVV.